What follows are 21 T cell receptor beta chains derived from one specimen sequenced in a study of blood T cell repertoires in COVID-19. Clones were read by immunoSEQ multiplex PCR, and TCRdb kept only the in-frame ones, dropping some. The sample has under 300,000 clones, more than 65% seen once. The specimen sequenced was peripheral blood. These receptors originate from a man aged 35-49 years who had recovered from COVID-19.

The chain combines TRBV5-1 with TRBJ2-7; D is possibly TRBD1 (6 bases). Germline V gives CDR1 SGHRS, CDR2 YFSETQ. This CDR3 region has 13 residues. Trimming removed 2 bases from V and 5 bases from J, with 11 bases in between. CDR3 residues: CASSFTGYDEQYF. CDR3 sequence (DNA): TGCGCCAGCAGCTTTACAGGGTACGACGAGCAGTACTTC.

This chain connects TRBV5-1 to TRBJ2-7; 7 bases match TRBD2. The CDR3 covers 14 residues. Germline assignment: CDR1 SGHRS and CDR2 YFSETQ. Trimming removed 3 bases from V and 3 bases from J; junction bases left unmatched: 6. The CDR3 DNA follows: TGCGCCAGCAGCTGGGGGGAGGGGAACTACGAGCAGTACTTC. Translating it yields CASSWGEGNYEQYF.

The CDR3 loop reads CASGWARAPEDTQYF. As DNA, the CDR3 is TGTGCCAGTGGATGGGCCAGAGCCCCGGAAGATACGCAGTATTTT. This sequence joins TRBV19 and TRBJ2-3, with D unclear. CDR3 length: 15 residues. V was shortened by 8 bases and J by 5 bases, with 20 bases between the two germline ends. Germline loops: CDR1 LNHDA, CDR2 SQIVND (reference sequence).

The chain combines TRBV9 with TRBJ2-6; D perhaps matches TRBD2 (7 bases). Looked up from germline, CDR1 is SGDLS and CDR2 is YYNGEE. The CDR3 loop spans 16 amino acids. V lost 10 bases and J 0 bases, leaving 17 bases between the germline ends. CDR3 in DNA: TGTGCCTCGGGGGGCAGGCTGGACTCTGGGGCCAACGTCCTGACTTTC. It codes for CASGGRLDSGANVLTF.

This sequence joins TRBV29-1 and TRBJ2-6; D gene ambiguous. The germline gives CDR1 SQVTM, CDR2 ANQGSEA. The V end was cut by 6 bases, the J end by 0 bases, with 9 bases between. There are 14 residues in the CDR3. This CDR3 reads CSVALLSGANVLTF. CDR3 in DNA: TGCAGCGTCGCATTACTCTCTGGGGCCAACGTCCTGACTTTC. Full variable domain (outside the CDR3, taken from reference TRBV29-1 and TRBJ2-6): SAVISQKPSRDICQRGTSLTIQCQVDSQVTMMFWYRQQPGQSLTLIATANQGSEATYESGFVIDKFPISRPNLTFSTLTVSNMSPEDSSIYLCSVALLSGANVLTFGAGSRLTVL.

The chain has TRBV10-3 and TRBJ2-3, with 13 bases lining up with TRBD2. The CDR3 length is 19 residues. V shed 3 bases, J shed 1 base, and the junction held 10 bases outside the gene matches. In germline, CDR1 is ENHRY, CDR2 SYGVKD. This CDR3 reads CAISDSGTSGKSGTDTQYF. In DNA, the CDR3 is TGTGCCATCAGTGATTCCGGGACTAGCGGGAAGTCCGGCACAGATACGCAGTATTTT.

The CDR3 DNA follows: TGTGCCAGCTCACCATTACAGAATACTAATGAAAAACTGTTTTTT. Its protein product is CASSPLQNTNEKLFF. The genes are TRBV18 and TRBJ1-4; D not certain. This CDR3 comprises 15 residues. Germline V gene sequence: CDR1 KGHSH, CDR2 LQKENI. Trimming removed 2 bases from V and 2 bases from J, with 9 bases in between.

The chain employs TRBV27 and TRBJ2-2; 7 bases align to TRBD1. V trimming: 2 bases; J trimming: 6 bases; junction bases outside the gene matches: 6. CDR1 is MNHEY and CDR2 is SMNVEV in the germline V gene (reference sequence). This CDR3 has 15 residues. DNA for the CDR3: TGTGCCAGCAGTTTAAGACAGGGTAGCGCCGGGGAGCTGTTTTTT. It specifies CASSLRQGSAGELFF.

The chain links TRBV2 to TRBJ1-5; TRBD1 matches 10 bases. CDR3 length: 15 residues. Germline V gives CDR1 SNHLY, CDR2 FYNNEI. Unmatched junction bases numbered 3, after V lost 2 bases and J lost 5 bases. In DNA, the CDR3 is TGTGCCAGCAGTGAACGGGACAGGGGTGATCAGCCCCAGCATTTT. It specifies CASSERDRGDQPQHF.

CDR3 loop: CASSAPGRNTEAFF. DNA for the CDR3: TGTGCCAGCAGCGCCCCGGGTAGGAACACTGAAGCTTTCTTT. This chain joins TRBV27 and TRBJ1-1, with no clear D. This CDR3 spans 14 amino acids. Germline V lookup: CDR1 MNHEY, CDR2 SMNVEV (reference sequence). Trimming left V 6 bases short and J 1 base short, with 12 bases between.

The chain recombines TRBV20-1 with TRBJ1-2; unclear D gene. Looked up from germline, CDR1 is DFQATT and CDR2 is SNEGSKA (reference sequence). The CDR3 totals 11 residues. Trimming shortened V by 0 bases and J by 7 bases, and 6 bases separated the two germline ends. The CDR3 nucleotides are TGCAGTGCTAGAGATCCCGGTGGCTACACCTTC. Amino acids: CSARDPGGYTF.

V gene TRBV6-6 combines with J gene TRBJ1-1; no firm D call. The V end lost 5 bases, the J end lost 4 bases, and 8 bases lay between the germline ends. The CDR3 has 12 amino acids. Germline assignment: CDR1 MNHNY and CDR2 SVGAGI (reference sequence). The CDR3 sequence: CASSASVTEAFF. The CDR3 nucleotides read TGTGCCAGCAGTGCCTCAGTCACTGAAGCTTTCTTT.

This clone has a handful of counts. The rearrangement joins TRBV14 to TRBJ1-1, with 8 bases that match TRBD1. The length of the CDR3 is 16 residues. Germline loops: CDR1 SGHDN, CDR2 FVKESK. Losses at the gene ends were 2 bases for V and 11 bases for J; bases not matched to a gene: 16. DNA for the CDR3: TGTGCCAGCAGCCAATCCCAGGGGGCCTCCCGGCCCCTGGCTTTCTTT. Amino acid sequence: CASSQSQGASRPLAFF.

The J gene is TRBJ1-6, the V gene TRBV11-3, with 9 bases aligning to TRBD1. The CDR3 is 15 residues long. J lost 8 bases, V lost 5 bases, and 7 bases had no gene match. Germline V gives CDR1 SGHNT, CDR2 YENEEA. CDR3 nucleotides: TGTGCCAGCAGCGCCAGGGACAGGGACGATTCACCCCTCCACTTT. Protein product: CASSARDRDDSPLHF.

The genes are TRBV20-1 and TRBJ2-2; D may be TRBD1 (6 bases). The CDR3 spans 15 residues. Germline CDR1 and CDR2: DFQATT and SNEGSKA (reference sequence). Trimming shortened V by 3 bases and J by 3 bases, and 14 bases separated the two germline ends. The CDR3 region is CSASNRALDTGELFF. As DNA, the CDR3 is TGCAGTGCTAGTAACAGGGCATTGGACACCGGGGAGCTGTTTTTT.

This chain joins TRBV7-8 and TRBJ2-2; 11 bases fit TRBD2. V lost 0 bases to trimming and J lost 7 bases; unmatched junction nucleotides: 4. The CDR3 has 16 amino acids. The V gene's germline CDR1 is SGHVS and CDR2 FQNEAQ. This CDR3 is CASSLASTSGDGELFF. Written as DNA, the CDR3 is TGTGCCAGCAGCTTAGCTTCGACTAGCGGGGACGGGGAGCTGTTTTTT.

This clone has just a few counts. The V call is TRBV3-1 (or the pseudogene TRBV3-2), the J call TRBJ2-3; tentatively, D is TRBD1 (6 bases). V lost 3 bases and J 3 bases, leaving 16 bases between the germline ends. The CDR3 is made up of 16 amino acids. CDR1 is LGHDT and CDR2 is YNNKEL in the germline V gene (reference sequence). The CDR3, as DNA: TGTGCCAGCAGCCAGGCCGGACAGTTAAGGACAGATACGCAGTATTTT. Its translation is CASSQAGQLRTDTQYF.

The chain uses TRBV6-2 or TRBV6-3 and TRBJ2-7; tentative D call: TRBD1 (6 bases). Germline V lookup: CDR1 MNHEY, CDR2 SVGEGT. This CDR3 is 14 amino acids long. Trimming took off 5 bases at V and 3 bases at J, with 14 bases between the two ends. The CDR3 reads CASSPRTDLYEQYF. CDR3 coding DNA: TGTGCCAGCAGTCCGCGGACAGATCTCTACGAGCAGTACTTC.

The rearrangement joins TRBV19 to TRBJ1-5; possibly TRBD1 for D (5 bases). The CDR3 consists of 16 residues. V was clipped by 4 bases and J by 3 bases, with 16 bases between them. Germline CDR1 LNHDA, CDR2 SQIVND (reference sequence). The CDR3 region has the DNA TGTGCCAGTAGTACCACAGACAGAAACTCCAATCAGCCCCAGCATTTT. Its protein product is CASSTTDRNSNQPQHF.

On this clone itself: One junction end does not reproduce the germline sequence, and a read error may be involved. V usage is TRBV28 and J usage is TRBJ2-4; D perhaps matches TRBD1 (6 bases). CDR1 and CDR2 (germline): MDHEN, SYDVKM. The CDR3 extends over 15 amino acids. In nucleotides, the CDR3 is TGTGCCAGCAGTCCAAGGGGGACACCCAAAGACATTCAGTACTTC. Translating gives CASSPRGTPKDIQYF.

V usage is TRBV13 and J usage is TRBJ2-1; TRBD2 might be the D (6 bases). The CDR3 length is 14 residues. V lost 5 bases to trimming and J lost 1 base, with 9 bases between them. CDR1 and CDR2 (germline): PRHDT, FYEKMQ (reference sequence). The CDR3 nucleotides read TGTGCCAGCAGCCGGGGGTGGTCCTACAATGAGCAGTTCTTC. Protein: CASSRGWSYNEQFF.